This T cell receptor beta chain was captured in a study of cytomegalovirus exposure and HLA in healthy donors. V trimming: 1 base; J trimming: 1 base; junction bases outside the gene matches: 8. Germline V gene sequence: CDR1 SGHRS, CDR2 YFSETQ. The CDR3 totals 16 residues. The PCR was carried out with 60 Vbeta primers and 13 Jbeta primers. Here immunoSEQ multiplex PCR was the method, and the copy in TCRdb shows in-frame clones only, minus some. The repertoire holds about 88,000 clones, with more than 60% as singletons. This sequence joins TRBV5-1 and TRBJ2-7, with TRBD1 identical over 7 bases. The sample consisted of PBMCs. The TCR comes from a man aged 25-45 years in good health and CMV-seronegative. Here the CDR3 DNA reads TGCGCCAGCAGCTTGCACCTACAGGGGTCGTCCTACGAGCAGTACTTC. Translating it yields CASSLHLQGSSYEQYF.